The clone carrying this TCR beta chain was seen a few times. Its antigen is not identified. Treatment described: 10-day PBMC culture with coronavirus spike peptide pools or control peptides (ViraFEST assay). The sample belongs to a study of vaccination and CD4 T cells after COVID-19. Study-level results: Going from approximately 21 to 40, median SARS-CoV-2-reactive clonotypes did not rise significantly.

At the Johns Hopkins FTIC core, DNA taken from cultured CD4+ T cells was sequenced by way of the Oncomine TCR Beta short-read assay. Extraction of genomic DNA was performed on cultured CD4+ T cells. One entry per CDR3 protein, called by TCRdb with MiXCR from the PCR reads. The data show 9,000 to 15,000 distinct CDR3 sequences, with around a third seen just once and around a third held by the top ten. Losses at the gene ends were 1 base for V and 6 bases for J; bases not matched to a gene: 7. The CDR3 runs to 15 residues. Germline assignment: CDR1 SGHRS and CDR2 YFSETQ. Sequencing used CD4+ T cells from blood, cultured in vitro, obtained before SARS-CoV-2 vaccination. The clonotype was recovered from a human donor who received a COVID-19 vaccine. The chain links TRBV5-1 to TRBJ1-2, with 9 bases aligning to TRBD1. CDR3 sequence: CASSLPPGTGNGYTF. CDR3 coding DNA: TGCGCCAGCAGCTTGCCACCCGGGACAGGGAATGGCTACACCTTC.